This T cell receptor beta chain was sequenced for a study of T cells in Graves' hyperthyroidism and ophthalmopathy. Whole-study context: Peripheral blood was taken when the disease was first diagnosed, before any treatment began. Study outcomes and limitations: Expanded thyroid clonotypes (above 0.001) were mostly also found in blood. The model's output predicted ophthalmopathy at a median of about 6.5 months prior to onset.

As to this clonotype: What it recognizes is unknown.

The CDR3 has 15 residues. V lost 0 bases and J lost 4, with 11 bases in between. In germline, CDR1 is SGDLS, CDR2 YYNGEE. Regions amplified from RNA transcripts were the TCR beta CDR3 regions. The HTBI primer set was used in a first-round RT-PCR of the TCR CDR3. From the multiplex PCR reads, TCRdb called clonotypes with MiXCR, one entry per CDR3 protein. The sample has hundreds of thousands of distinct CDR3 sequences, more than 12% seen once; the top ten hold 9.5% to 15%. Patients showing uncontrolled infection, other autoimmune disease, pregnancy or lactation were ineligible. The V and J genes are TRBV9 and TRBJ2-1, with D possibly TRBD2 on 6 matching bases. This sequence was found in a woman aged 45 to 65 with Graves' ophthalmopathy. Sample: blood. The CDR3 DNA follows: TGTGCCAGCAGCGTAGCGGGAGTGGATTACAATGAGCAGTTCTTC. As protein: CASSVAGVDYNEQFF.